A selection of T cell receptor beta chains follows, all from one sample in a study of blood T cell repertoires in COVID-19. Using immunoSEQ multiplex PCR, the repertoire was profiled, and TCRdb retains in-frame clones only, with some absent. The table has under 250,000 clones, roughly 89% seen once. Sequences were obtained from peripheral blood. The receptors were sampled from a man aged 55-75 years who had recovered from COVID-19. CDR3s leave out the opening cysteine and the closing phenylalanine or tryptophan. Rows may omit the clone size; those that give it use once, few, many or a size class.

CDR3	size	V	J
ASSFQGGYYEQY	-	TRBV5-1	TRBJ2-7
ASSSRREETQY	-	TRBV5-4	TRBJ2-5
ASTVRKKTGEVAGELF	once	TRBV7-2	TRBJ2-2
ASSLYRQGAYEQY	-	TRBV27	TRBJ2-7
ASQPSASTDTQY	-	TRBV19	TRBJ2-3
ASSGAGTAKAQY	-	TRBV2	TRBJ2-7
ASSLNPIGERGSTDTQY	-	TRBV7-3	TRBJ2-3
ASSSHQKSHYGYT	-	TRBV6-2/TRBV6-3	TRBJ1-2
ASSQGGYT	-	TRBV28	TRBJ1-2
ASSLERHYTEAF	-	TRBV7-2	TRBJ1-1
ASSNQGAGEKLF	-	TRBV6-5	TRBJ1-4
ASSPQSGSGRGEQF	once	TRBV7-3	TRBJ2-1
ATSDSRTGGMHQPQH	few	TRBV24-1	TRBJ1-5
ASSVQGGSTDTQY	-	TRBV2	TRBJ2-3
ASSSLAGNSETQY	-	TRBV7-2	TRBJ2-5
ASSQDQRGTPQH	-	TRBV4-1	TRBJ1-5
ATSVGTGRSQPQH	-	TRBV15	TRBJ1-5
ASGDGYEQY	-	TRBV6-5	TRBJ2-7
ASSPGGSSYEQY	-	TRBV18	TRBJ2-7
ASSGDYYNSPLH	-	TRBV9	TRBJ1-6
ATSNRDRGLNEQF	-	TRBV15	TRBJ2-1
ASSVRGYFTGELF	-	TRBV2	TRBJ2-2
ASSRILVRVNEQF	-	TRBV5-8	TRBJ2-1
ATSDPTTGYEQF	-	TRBV24-1	TRBJ2-1
ASSFSAESGELF	-	TRBV7-3	TRBJ2-2
ASGSLTSGLTGELF	-	TRBV12-5	TRBJ2-2
ASSGDRAKQPQH	-	TRBV2	TRBJ1-5
ASSGAIPDQETQY	-	TRBV6-4	TRBJ2-5
ASSYGTSALLLGTDTQY	-	TRBV28	TRBJ2-3
ASSALDRATYEQY	-	TRBV27	TRBJ2-7
AISGGSTDTQY	-	TRBV10-3	TRBJ2-3
ASSLELAGGRETQY	-	TRBV7-9	TRBJ2-5
ASNLIRDTSNTEAF	-	TRBV27	TRBJ1-1
ASRRSGLAYEQY	-	TRBV2	TRBJ2-7
ASSAVTSGRGYEQF	-	TRBV6-1	TRBJ2-1
ASSQSRTSGKYEQY	-	TRBV4-3	TRBJ2-7
AAKPGAQLEAF	-	TRBV28	TRBJ1-1
ASSKEGGSYNEQF	-	TRBV7-2	TRBJ2-1
ASSPFSGQNEKLF	-	TRBV18	TRBJ1-4
ASSESSGGLADTQY	-	TRBV25-1	TRBJ2-3